The rows below give T cell receptor beta chains drawn from one sample of a study of CD8 T cells in ankylosing spondylitis. TCRdb passed the 5' RACE reads through MiXCR, listing each CDR3 protein once. Among 700,000 to 1,000,000 distinct CDR3 sequences listed, about 10% were seen once. Material for sequencing was blood, either unsorted or a sorted T cell fraction (not recorded which). The receptors come from a male donor with ankylosing spondylitis. Both conserved end residues are part of each CDR3. A D gene is named only where the DNA matches it firmly. Clone size is not always given. Where it is, it says once, few, many or a class for expanded clones.

j_gene: TRBJ1-1; v_gene: TRBV18; d_gene: .; abundance: .; CDR3aa: CASSLRGLNTEACF; CDR3nt: TGTGCCAGCTCACTTAGGGGCTTGAACACTGAAGCTTGCTTT
j_gene: TRBJ2-1; v_gene: TRBV28; d_gene: TRBD1; abundance: few; CDR3aa: CASSPTTGYDNEQFF; CDR3nt: TGTGCCAGCAGTCCAACGACAGGGTACGACAATGAGCAGTTCTTC
j_gene: TRBJ1-6; v_gene: TRBV9; d_gene: .; abundance: .; CDR3aa: CASSPGGSSYNSPLHF; CDR3nt: TGTGCCAGCAGCCCGGGGGGGAGCTCCTATAATTCACCCCTCCACTTT
j_gene: TRBJ1-1; v_gene: TRBV6-6; d_gene: .; abundance: .; CDR3aa: CASSYADESAFF; CDR3nt: TGTGCCAGCAGTTACGCGGACGAGTCGGCTTTCTTT
j_gene: TRBJ1-1; v_gene: TRBV6-1; d_gene: TRBD1; abundance: few; CDR3aa: CASSPPTGAMNTEAFF; CDR3nt: TGTGCCAGCAGCCCCCCCACAGGGGCGATGAACACTGAAGCTTTCTTT
j_gene: TRBJ1-4; v_gene: TRBV6-2/TRBV6-3; d_gene: .; abundance: few; CDR3aa: CASSPGGVINEKLFF; CDR3nt: TGTGCCAGCAGTCCCGGTGGGGTGATTAATGAAAAACTGTTTTTT
j_gene: TRBJ1-5; v_gene: TRBV20-1; d_gene: .; abundance: .; CDR3aa: CSASGVSNQPQHF; CDR3nt: TGCAGTGCCTCGGGAGTTAGCAATCAGCCCCAGCATTTT
j_gene: TRBJ2-5; v_gene: TRBV10-3; d_gene: .; abundance: few; CDR3aa: CAIRPQGTQGTQYF; CDR3nt: TGTGCCATCAGACCCCAGGGGACCCAGGGGACCCAGTACTTC
j_gene: TRBJ2-5; v_gene: TRBV5-5; d_gene: .; abundance: few; CDR3aa: CASSLGVEWETQYF; CDR3nt: TGTGCCAGCAGCTTGGGGGTAGAGTGGGAGACCCAGTACTTC
j_gene: TRBJ1-4; v_gene: TRBV11-1; d_gene: .; abundance: .; CDR3aa: CASSLSGGRREKLFF; CDR3nt: TGTGCCAGCAGCTTATCCGGGGGGAGGCGTGAAAAACTGTTTTTT
j_gene: TRBJ2-7; v_gene: TRBV7-2; d_gene: TRBD1; abundance: many; CDR3aa: CASSLGQFSYEQYF; CDR3nt: TGTGCCAGCAGCTTGGGACAGTTCTCCTACGAGCAGTACTTC
j_gene: TRBJ2-1; v_gene: TRBV25-1; d_gene: .; abundance: .; CDR3aa: CASSDNRGGTYTWNEQFF; CDR3nt: TGTGCCAGCAGTGATAATAGAGGCGGGACGTATACGTGGAATGAGCAGTTCTTC
j_gene: TRBJ2-7; v_gene: TRBV20-1; d_gene: TRBD2; abundance: few; CDR3aa: CSARSGTTIYEQYF; CDR3nt: TGCAGTGCTAGGTCCGGGACTACAATCTACGAGCAGTACTTC
j_gene: TRBJ2-7; v_gene: TRBV6-1; d_gene: .; abundance: .; CDR3aa: CASSKNRMGMAEQYF; CDR3nt: TGTGCCAGCAGTAAGAACAGGATGGGAATGGCAGAGCAGTACTTC
j_gene: TRBJ2-3; v_gene: TRBV7-8; d_gene: .; abundance: .; CDR3aa: CASSYSSPSTDTQYF; CDR3nt: TGTGCCAGCAGCTATAGCAGCCCTAGCACAGATACGCAGTATTTT
j_gene: TRBJ2-5; v_gene: TRBV7-2; d_gene: .; abundance: few; CDR3aa: CASSLRRPETQYF; CDR3nt: TGTGCCAGCAGCTTAAGGCGTCCTGAGACCCAGTACTTC
j_gene: TRBJ2-5; v_gene: TRBV7-7; d_gene: .; abundance: few; CDR3aa: CASSRGPSRETQYF; CDR3nt: TGTGCTAGCAGCCGCGGCCCCTCCCGGGAGACCCAGTACTTC
j_gene: TRBJ1-1; v_gene: TRBV18; d_gene: .; abundance: few; CDR3aa: CASSPPRPQGTAEAFF; CDR3nt: TGTGCCAGCTCACCACCACGACCTCAGGGAACCGCTGAAGCTTTCTTT
j_gene: TRBJ2-7; v_gene: TRBV7-2; d_gene: .; abundance: few; CDR3aa: CASSRLQWSSYEQYF; CDR3nt: TGTGCCAGCAGCCGATTACAGTGGAGCTCCTACGAGCAGTACTTC
j_gene: TRBJ1-1; v_gene: TRBV20-1; d_gene: .; abundance: .; CDR3aa: CSASSGRRPTEAFF; CDR3nt: TGCAGTGCTAGCTCGGGACGCCGGCCCACTGAAGCTTTCTTT
j_gene: TRBJ2-5; v_gene: TRBV28; d_gene: TRBD2; abundance: many; CDR3aa: CASSLGGLADRETQYF; CDR3nt: TGTGCCAGCAGTTTAGGGGGACTAGCGGATAGGGAGACCCAGTACTTC
j_gene: TRBJ2-4; v_gene: TRBV18; d_gene: TRBD1; abundance: .; CDR3aa: CASSPTNRGTGGSIQYF; CDR3nt: TGTGCCAGCTCACCCACGAACCGAGGGACAGGGGGATCCATTCAGTACTTC
j_gene: TRBJ2-5; v_gene: TRBV5-1; d_gene: .; abundance: many; CDR3aa: CASSLGTGETQYF; CDR3nt: TGCGCCAGCAGCTTGGGAACGGGGGAGACCCAGTACTTC
j_gene: TRBJ2-5; v_gene: TRBV5-6; d_gene: .; abundance: .; CDR3aa: CASSLRDSGGETQYF; CDR3nt: TGTGCCAGCAGCTTGAGGGACAGCGGAGGGGAGACCCAGTACTTC
j_gene: TRBJ2-1; v_gene: TRBV24-1; d_gene: TRBD2; abundance: .; CDR3aa: CATSDFDGGDEQFF; CDR3nt: TGTGCCACCAGTGATTTTGACGGGGGGGATGAGCAGTTCTTC
j_gene: TRBJ2-2; v_gene: TRBV5-1; d_gene: .; abundance: few; CDR3aa: CASSLGASTGELFF; CDR3nt: TGCGCCAGCAGCTTGGGGGCGAGCACCGGGGAGCTGTTTTTT
j_gene: TRBJ2-5; v_gene: TRBV20-1; d_gene: .; abundance: few; CDR3aa: CSAWDGSTRGTQYF; CDR3nt: TGCAGTGCTTGGGACGGGTCGACGAGGGGGACCCAGTACTTC
j_gene: TRBJ2-3; v_gene: TRBV4-3; d_gene: TRBD2; abundance: .; CDR3aa: CASSQETSGRMYTQYF; CDR3nt: TGCGCCAGCAGCCAGGAGACTAGCGGGAGAATGTATACGCAGTATTTT
j_gene: TRBJ2-1; v_gene: TRBV24-1; d_gene: .; abundance: .; CDR3aa: CATSEPPGGKQFF; CDR3nt: TGTGCCACCAGTGAACCCCCTGGGGGTAAGCAGTTCTTC
j_gene: TRBJ2-7; v_gene: TRBV20-1; d_gene: TRBD2; abundance: many; CDR3aa: CSAWTSGYEQYF; CDR3nt: TGCAGTGCTTGGACTAGCGGCTACGAGCAGTACTTC
j_gene: TRBJ2-3; v_gene: TRBV10-3; d_gene: .; abundance: few; CDR3aa: CAISLQVTDTQYF; CDR3nt: TGTGCCATCAGTTTACAAGTAACAGATACGCAGTATTTT
j_gene: TRBJ2-1; v_gene: TRBV20-1; d_gene: .; abundance: many; CDR3aa: CSVSPGHSYNEQFF; CDR3nt: TGCAGTGTTAGCCCGGGACACTCCTACAATGAGCAGTTCTTC
j_gene: TRBJ2-7; v_gene: TRBV21-1; d_gene: .; abundance: many; CDR3aa: CASSIWPANRVSYEQYF; CDR3nt: TGTGCCAGCAGCATATGGCCGGCGAACCGCGTCTCCTACGAGCAGTACTTC
j_gene: TRBJ2-7; v_gene: TRBV7-2; d_gene: .; abundance: many; CDR3aa: CASSVGQISYEQYF; CDR3nt: TGTGCCAGCAGCGTAGGACAGATCTCCTACGAGCAGTACTTC
j_gene: TRBJ1-2; v_gene: TRBV9; d_gene: .; abundance: .; CDR3aa: CASSPGTFLGGYTF; CDR3nt: TGTGCCAGCAGCCCCGGGACATTTCTAGGAGGCTACACCTTC
j_gene: TRBJ1-1; v_gene: TRBV1; d_gene: .; abundance: few; CDR3aa: CTSRRDRPGGNTEAFF; CDR3nt: TGCACCAGCAGACGGGACAGGCCCGGTGGGAACACTGAAGCTTTCTTT
j_gene: TRBJ1-2; v_gene: TRBV7-2; d_gene: TRBD1; abundance: many; CDR3aa: CASREEGASGYTF; CDR3nt: TGTGCCAGCAGGGAGGAGGGGGCAAGCGGCTACACCTTC
j_gene: TRBJ2-1; v_gene: TRBV9; d_gene: TRBD2; abundance: few; CDR3aa: CASSATSRDNEQFF; CDR3nt: TGTGCCAGCAGCGCGACTAGCAGGGACAATGAGCAGTTCTTC
j_gene: TRBJ2-7; v_gene: TRBV6-2/TRBV6-3; d_gene: .; abundance: .; CDR3aa: CASSVRDPNLYEQYF; CDR3nt: TGTGCCAGCAGTGTCCGGGACCCTAATCTCTACGAGCAGTACTTC
j_gene: TRBJ2-2; v_gene: TRBV5-1; d_gene: .; abundance: .; CDR3aa: CASSLAGSSGELFF; CDR3nt: TGCGCCAGCAGCTTGGCCGGTTCGAGCGGGGAGCTGTTTTTT
j_gene: TRBJ2-2; v_gene: TRBV7-6; d_gene: TRBD2; abundance: many; CDR3aa: CASSLGASGSANTGELFF; CDR3nt: TGTGCCAGCAGCTTAGGGGCTAGCGGGAGTGCAAACACCGGGGAGCTGTTTTTT
j_gene: TRBJ2-3; v_gene: TRBV15; d_gene: TRBD2; abundance: few; CDR3aa: CATSRVAGVTDTQYF; CDR3nt: TGTGCCACCAGCAGAGTAGCGGGGGTGACAGATACGCAGTATTTT
j_gene: TRBJ2-1; v_gene: TRBV15; d_gene: .; abundance: .; CDR3aa: CATLRGNNEQFF; CDR3nt: TGTGCCACCCTGCGCGGCAACAATGAGCAGTTCTTC
j_gene: TRBJ2-5; v_gene: TRBV7-2; d_gene: TRBD2; abundance: .; CDR3aa: CASSAGGSGAVFKYF; CDR3nt: TGTGCCAGCAGCGCCGGTGGGAGCGGGGCCGTTTTCAAGTACTTC
j_gene: TRBJ2-2; v_gene: TRBV6-6; d_gene: .; abundance: .; CDR3aa: CYSKGGNAGELFF; CDR3nt: TGTTACTCGAAGGGGGGAAACGCCGGGGAGCTGTTTTTT
j_gene: TRBJ2-5; v_gene: TRBV7-2; d_gene: .; abundance: .; CDR3aa: CASSSGGALETQYF; CDR3nt: TGTGCCAGCAGTTCAGGGGGGGCCCTCGAGACCCAGTACTTC
j_gene: TRBJ2-2; v_gene: TRBV24-1; d_gene: .; abundance: few; CDR3aa: CATWANTGELFF; CDR3nt: TGTGCCACCTGGGCCAACACCGGGGAGCTGTTTTTT
j_gene: TRBJ2-1; v_gene: TRBV7-2; d_gene: .; abundance: .; CDR3aa: CASSLAFSSYNEQFF; CDR3nt: TGTGCCAGCAGTCTAGCGTTCAGCTCCTACAATGAGCAGTTCTTC
j_gene: TRBJ2-1; v_gene: TRBV6-1; d_gene: .; abundance: few; CDR3aa: CASSEGSAGLGEQFF; CDR3nt: TGTGCCAGCAGTGAAGGGTCTGCGGGTTTGGGTGAGCAGTTCTTC
j_gene: TRBJ2-5; v_gene: TRBV7-9; d_gene: TRBD1; abundance: .; CDR3aa: CASSLVGQGAIVETQYF; CDR3nt: TGTGCCAGCAGCTTAGTGGGACAGGGGGCAATTGTGGAGACCCAGTACTTC
j_gene: TRBJ1-2; v_gene: TRBV27; d_gene: .; abundance: few; CDR3aa: CASSFNREDGYTF; CDR3nt: TGTGCCAGCAGTTTTAACAGGGAGGATGGCTACACCTTC
j_gene: TRBJ2-3; v_gene: TRBV7-2; d_gene: .; abundance: .; CDR3aa: CASSQRKGPADTQYF; CDR3nt: TGTGCCAGCAGCCAGCGCAAAGGGCCTGCAGATACGCAGTATTTT